A single sample is the source of the 10 T cell receptor beta chains below, sequenced in a study of blood T cells in healthy people across ages. Alongside a J-beta primer mix, a sample-barcoded 5' primer served in a second PCR lasting roughly 7 to 11 cycles. Each CDR3 protein gets one entry after TCRdb re-called the 5' RACE reads with MiXCR. Of 1.6 million or so distinct CDR3 sequences listed, about 32% are singletons. Sequencing was carried out using blood. These receptors were obtained from a woman aged 25 to 39 in good health.

To note about this clonotype: A much larger clone differs by one base, so this may be a read error. The V and J genes are TRBV4-2 and TRBJ2-3, with D perhaps TRBD2 (5 bases). CDR3 length: 19 amino acids. Germline assignment: CDR1 LGHNA and CDR2 YNFKEQ. The CDR3 nucleotides are TGTGCCGGCAGCCAAGATCTCGAAACTCGACGGGGTCACGCAGATACGCAGTATTTT. Protein product: CAGSQDLETRRGHADTQYF.

This clonotype was counted only a few times. The chain is built from TRBV2 and TRBJ2-1; a possible D gene is TRBD1 (5 bases). Trimming cost V 3 bases and J 6 bases, with 12 bases left between them. CDR1 is SNHLY, CDR2 FYNNEI, per germline. CDR3 length: 14 amino acids. The CDR3 sequence is CASSEGQGFNEQFF. The CDR3 coding sequence is TGTGCCAGCAGTGAGGGTCAGGGATTCAATGAGCAGTTCTTC.

This clonotype was seen ten or more times. This sequence joins TRBV7-3 and TRBJ2-2; 14 nucleotides agree with TRBD2. CDR1 is SGHTA and CDR2 is FQGTGA in the germline V gene. Trimming cost V 6 bases and J 5 bases; bases outside gene matches: 2. This CDR3 has 15 amino acids. As DNA, the CDR3 is TGTGCCAGCAGGGGACTAGCGGGAGAAACCGGGGAGCTGTTTTTT. Translation: CASRGLAGETGELFF.

This clonotype occurred a few times. Being one base from a much bigger clone, this may be a read error. This chain links TRBV20-1 with TRBJ2-3, with D perhaps matching TRBD1 or TRBD2 (5 bases each). The CDR3 extends over 16 amino acids. CDR1 DFQATT and CDR2 SNEGSKA come from the germline V gene (reference sequence). The CDR3 DNA sequence: TGCAGTGCACCTCCCTGGGGGAGAGCTAGCACAGATATGCAGTATTTT. As protein: CSAPPWGRASTDMQYF.

This clonotype was observed once. The chain recombines TRBV6-1 with TRBJ2-1; a weak D match, TRBD2 (6 bases). The CDR3 loop spans 13 amino acids. Germline V gene sequence: CDR1 MNHNS, CDR2 SASEGT. The ends were cut back, 2 bases at V and 12 bases at J, with 14 bases in the middle. The CDR3 here is CASSEMDLGGQFF. The DNA for the CDR3 is TGTGCCAGCAGTGAAATGGACCTGGGGGGGCAGTTCTTC.

In its sample, this clonotype was seen a few times. The rearrangement links TRBV6-1 to TRBJ2-1, with 11 bases identical to TRBD2. The germline CDR1 and CDR2 sequences are MNHNS and SASEGT. This CDR3 spans 15 amino acids. The junction had 9 bases not matched to a gene; V was cut back by 5 bases and J by 9 bases. In DNA form, the CDR3 reads TGTGCCAGCAGTAAGGGGCTAGCGGGGGGAGGTGAGCAGTTCTTC. Encoded protein: CASSKGLAGGGEQFF.

Of note for this clonotype: A much more abundant neighbour one base away suggests this may be a read error. The V and J genes are TRBV7-2 and TRBJ2-1, with D tentatively TRBD1 (6 bases). V lost 2 bases and J 5 bases, leaving 25 bases between the germline ends. Germline-derived CDR1 and CDR2 are SGHTA and FQGNSA. The CDR3 loop spans 19 amino acids. CDR3 nucleotide sequence: TGTGCCAGCAGCTTAAGCTTGGTTGGGCAGGGGCGAATTCACAATGAGCAGTTCTTC. This gives the protein CASSLSLVGQGRIHNEQFF.

With respect to this clonotype: A junction end diverges from the germline sequence, so it may reflect a read error. The genes are TRBV5-5 and TRBJ1-1, with a possible D match to TRBD1 (5 bases). This CDR3 comprises 15 residues. Germline V gene data show CDR1 as SGHKS and CDR2 as YYEKEE (reference sequence). The CDR3 region is CASSWDPTLNTGAFF. CDR3 DNA sequence: TGTGCCAGCAGTTGGGACCCAACCCTCAACACTGGAGCTTTCTTT.

This clonotype came up many times. The rearrangement uses TRBV29-1 and TRBJ2-3, with no clear D. Per the germline V gene, CDR1 is SQVTM and CDR2 is ANQGSEA. The CDR3 runs to 10 residues. Trimming took 5 bases from V and 3 from J, leaving 3 bases between them. CDR3: CSVRTDTQYF. CDR3 sequence (DNA): TGCAGCGTTCGGACAGATACGCAGTATTTT.

This clonotype was detected many times. J is TRBJ2-7 and V is TRBV29-1, with 8 bases that match TRBD2. This CDR3 spans 13 amino acids. In germline, CDR1 is SQVTM, CDR2 ANQGSEA. The trim removed 2 bases at V and 6 bases at J, leaving 6 bases unmatched. Here the CDR3 reads CSVESSGRSEQYF. The CDR3 coding sequence is TGCAGCGTTGAAAGCAGCGGGAGATCCGAGCAGTACTTC.